The following is a TCR beta chain sequence with its context. One entry per CDR3 protein, called by TCRdb with MiXCR from the PCR reads. The table includes some 1,800 distinct CDR3 sequences, more than 40% detected once. This CDR3 spans 13 amino acids. The germline CDR1 and CDR2 sequences are MNHEY and SMNVEV (reference sequence). The data belong to a study of immune characterization of retroperitoneal liposarcoma. Input material: tumor tissue. This receptor was identified in a female donor with retroperitoneal liposarcoma. The genes are TRBV27 and TRBJ2-5, with TRBD1 matching 7 bases. With the DNA end fitting TRBJ2-1 better, the J assignment may be wrong. The CDR3 protein is CASIGTVSYEQFF. The CDR3 bases are TGTGCCAGCATCGGGACAGTCTCCTACGAGCAGTTCTTC.